Listed here are 11 T cell receptor beta chains from one sample, sequenced in a study of early T cells in non-severe SARS-CoV-2 infection. MiXCR was run by TCRdb on the 5' RACE reads, yielding one entry per CDR3 protein. The sample records around 100,000 distinct CDR3 sequences, approximately 16% being singletons. The sample taken for sequencing was whole blood. The receptors derive from an adult who was a healthcare worker with PCR-confirmed SARS-CoV-2 infection or an uninfected control (not recorded which).

This clonotype was detected a few times. The chain uses TRBV27 and TRBJ2-5; the D gene is possibly TRBD2 (6 bases). This CDR3 has 13 residues. V was cut by 6 bases and J by 1 base, with 9 bases left in between. Germline assignment: CDR1 MNHEY and CDR2 SMNVEV (reference sequence). CDR3 region: CASSLASQETQYF. CDR3 nucleotide sequence: TGTGCCAGCAGCCTAGCGTCCCAAGAGACCCAGTACTTC.

The chain has TRBV12-3 or TRBV12-4 and TRBJ2-7, with 14 bases identical to TRBD2. The CDR3 length is 16 residues. Trimming took 5 bases from V and 3 from J; bases not matched to a gene: 6. The CDR3 spells CASSGLAGGSNYEQYF. For the CDR3, the DNA is TGTGCCAGCAGTGGACTAGCGGGAGGATCTAACTACGAGCAGTACTTC.

The rearrangement uses TRBV3-1 and TRBJ2-7, with D perhaps matching TRBD1 (6 bases). Trimming cost V 3 bases and J 4 bases, with 10 bases left between them. CDR1 LGHDT and CDR2 YNNKEL come from the germline V gene (reference sequence). This CDR3 is 13 amino acids long. CDR3 DNA sequence: TGTGCCAGCAGCCAGGCAGGGGCTTACGAGCAGTACTTC. Its translation: CASSQAGAYEQYF.

This chain links TRBV27 with TRBJ2-1, with a weak D call TRBD2 (5 bases). The CDR3 contains 14 residues. CDR1 and CDR2 (germline): MNHEY, SMNVEV (reference sequence). Trimming cost V 6 bases and J 0 bases, with 9 bases left between them. CDR3 nucleotide sequence: TGTGCCAGCAGACCCGGGAACTCCTACAATGAGCAGTTCTTC. This gives the protein CASRPGNSYNEQFF.

The chain employs TRBV13 and TRBJ2-7, with 12 bases fitting TRBD2. Germline V lookup: CDR1 PRHDT, CDR2 FYEKMQ (reference sequence). Germline trimming cut 2 bases from V and 5 bases from J; bases unmatched to any gene: 4. This CDR3 has 15 residues. The CDR3 loop reads CASSLRTSGTNEQYF. The CDR3, as DNA: TGTGCCAGCAGCTTAAGGACTAGCGGGACCAACGAGCAGTACTTC.

This clonotype turned up a few times. This chain links TRBV20-1 with TRBJ2-7; D not resolved. Germline CDR1 and CDR2: DFQATT and SNEGSKA (reference sequence). The ends were cut back, 1 base at V and 3 bases at J, with 13 bases in the middle. The length of the CDR3 is 14 residues. CDR3 sequence (DNA): TGCAGTGCTAGAGGAGGTAGATCCGGCTACGAGCAGTACTTC. This gives the protein CSARGGRSGYEQYF.

This chain links TRBV7-2 with TRBJ1-2; TRBD1 is a possible D gene (5 bases). The CDR3 loop spans 14 amino acids. V was shortened by 0 bases and J by 6 bases, with 11 bases between the two germline ends. CDR1 is SGHTA and CDR2 is FQGNSA in the germline V gene. The CDR3: CASSLASREDGYTF. In DNA, the CDR3 is TGTGCCAGCAGCTTAGCGTCCAGGGAAGATGGCTACACCTTC.

This chain joins TRBV7-2 and TRBJ2-1; D call uncertain. Trimming cost V 7 bases and J 2 bases, with 3 bases left between them. The CDR3 covers 11 residues. Germline CDR1 SGHTA, CDR2 FQGNSA. The CDR3 loop reads CASTTYNEQFF. DNA of the CDR3: TGTGCCAGCACCACCTACAATGAGCAGTTCTTC. Full variable domain (missing parts from reference TRBV7-2 and TRBJ2-1): GAGVSQSPSNKVTEKGKDVELRCDPISGHTALYWYRQSLGQGLEFLIYFQGNSAPDKSGLPSDRFSAERTGGSVSTLTIQRTQQEDSAVYLCASTTYNEQFFGPGTRLTVL.

The rearrangement uses TRBV28 and TRBJ1-5; 7 positions match TRBD1. The CDR3 covers 15 residues. Germline V lookup: CDR1 MDHEN, CDR2 SYDVKM. Trimming cost V 6 bases and J 3 bases; bases outside gene matches: 8. CDR3 DNA: TGTGCCAGCAGCAACCGACAGGGTTACAATCAGCCCCAGCATTTT. It codes for CASSNRQGYNQPQHF.

The gene calls are TRBV28 and TRBJ2-1; 8 bases line up with TRBD2. V trimming: 5 bases; J trimming: 2 bases; junction bases outside the gene matches: 8. Germline V lookup: CDR1 MDHEN, CDR2 SYDVKM. The CDR3 runs to 16 residues. CDR3 protein: CASSPGGRRAYNEQFF. As DNA, the CDR3 is TGTGCCAGCAGTCCGGGCGGGAGGAGGGCCTACAATGAGCAGTTCTTC.

This clonotype was detected a few times. The V gene is TRBV5-1, the J gene TRBJ1-1, with D possibly matching TRBD1 (5 bases). Germline loops: CDR1 SGHRS, CDR2 YFSETQ. Deletions cut 4 bases from V and 4 bases from J, with 17 bases between. CDR3 length equals 15 residues. Here the CDR3 DNA reads TGCGCCAGCAGCCCGGAGGCCGGGACCCCCACTGAAGCTTTCTTT. Translated, it gives CASSPEAGTPTEAFF.